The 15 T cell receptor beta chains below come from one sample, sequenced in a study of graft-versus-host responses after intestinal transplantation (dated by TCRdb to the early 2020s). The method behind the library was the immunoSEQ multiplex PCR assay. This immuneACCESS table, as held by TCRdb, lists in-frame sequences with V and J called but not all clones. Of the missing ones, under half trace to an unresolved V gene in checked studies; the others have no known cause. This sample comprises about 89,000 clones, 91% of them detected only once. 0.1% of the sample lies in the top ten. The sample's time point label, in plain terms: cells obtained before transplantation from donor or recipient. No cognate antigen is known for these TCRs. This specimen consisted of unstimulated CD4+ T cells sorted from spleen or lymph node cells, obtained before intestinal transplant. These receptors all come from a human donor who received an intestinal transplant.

The DNA for the CDR3 is TGTGCCAGCAGCTTTAGCGGGGGGGAGGATACGCAGTATTTT. This translates into CASSFSGGEDTQYF. The chain joins TRBV7-2 to TRBJ2-3, with 11 bases lining up with TRBD2. The junction had 2 bases not matched to a gene; V was cut back by 3 bases and J by 6 bases. The CDR3 length is 14 residues. CDR1 and CDR2 (germline): SGHTA, FQGNSA.

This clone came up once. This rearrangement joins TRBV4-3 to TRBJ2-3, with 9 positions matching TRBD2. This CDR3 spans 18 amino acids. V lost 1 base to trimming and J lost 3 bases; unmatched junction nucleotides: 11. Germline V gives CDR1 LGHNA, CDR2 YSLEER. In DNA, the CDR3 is TGCGCCAGCAGCCAAGGCGGGGGGGCCGTTTTGGGGACAGATACGCAGTATTTT. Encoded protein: CASSQGGGAVLGTDTQYF.

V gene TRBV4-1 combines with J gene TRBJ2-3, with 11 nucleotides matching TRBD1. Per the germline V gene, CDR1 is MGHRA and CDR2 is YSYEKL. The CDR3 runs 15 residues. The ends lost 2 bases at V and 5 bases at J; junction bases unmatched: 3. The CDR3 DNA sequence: TGCGCCAGCAGCCAAACGGGACAGGGGGAAGATACGCAGTATTTT. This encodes CASSQTGQGEDTQYF.

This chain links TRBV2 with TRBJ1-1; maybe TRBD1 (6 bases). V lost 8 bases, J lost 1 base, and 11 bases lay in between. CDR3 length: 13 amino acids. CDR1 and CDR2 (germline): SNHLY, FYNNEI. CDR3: CASVGQPNTEAFF. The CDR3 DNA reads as TGTGCCAGCGTTGGACAGCCGAACACTGAAGCTTTCTTT.

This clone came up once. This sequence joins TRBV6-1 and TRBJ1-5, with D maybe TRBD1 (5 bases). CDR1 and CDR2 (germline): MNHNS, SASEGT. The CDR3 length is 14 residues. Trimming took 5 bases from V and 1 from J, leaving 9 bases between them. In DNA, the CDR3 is TGTGCCAGCAGTACCGGACACAGCAATCAGCCCCAGCATTTT. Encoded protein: CASSTGHSNQPQHF.

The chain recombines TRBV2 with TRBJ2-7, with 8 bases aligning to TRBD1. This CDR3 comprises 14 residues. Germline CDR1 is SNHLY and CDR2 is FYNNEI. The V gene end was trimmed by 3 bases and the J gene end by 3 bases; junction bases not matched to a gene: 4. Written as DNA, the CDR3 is TGTGCCAGCAGTGAGGGGGACAGGTTCTACGAGCAGTACTTC. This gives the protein CASSEGDRFYEQYF.

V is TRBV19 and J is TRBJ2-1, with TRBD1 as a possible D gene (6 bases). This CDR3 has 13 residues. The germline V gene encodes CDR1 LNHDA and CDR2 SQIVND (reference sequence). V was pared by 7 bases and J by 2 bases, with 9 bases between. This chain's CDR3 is CASKKGAYNEQFF. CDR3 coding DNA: TGTGCCAGTAAGAAGGGGGCCTACAATGAGCAGTTCTTC.

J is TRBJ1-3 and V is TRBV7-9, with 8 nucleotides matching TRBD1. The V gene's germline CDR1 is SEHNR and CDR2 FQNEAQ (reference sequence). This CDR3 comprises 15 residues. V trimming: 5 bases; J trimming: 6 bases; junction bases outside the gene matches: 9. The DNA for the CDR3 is TGTGCCAGCAGCCGAGTCAGGGGGCTTGCAAACACCATATATTTT. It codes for CASSRVRGLANTIYF.

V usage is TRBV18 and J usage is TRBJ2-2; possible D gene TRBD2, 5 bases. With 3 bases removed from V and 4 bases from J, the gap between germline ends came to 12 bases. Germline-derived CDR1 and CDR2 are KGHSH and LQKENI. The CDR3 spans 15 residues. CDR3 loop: CASSPRRGSTGELFF. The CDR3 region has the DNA TGTGCCAGCTCACCTCGTCGGGGAAGCACCGGGGAGCTGTTTTTT. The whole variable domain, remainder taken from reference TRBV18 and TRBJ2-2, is NAGVMQNPRHLVRRRGQEARLRCSPMKGHSHVYWYRQLPEEGLKFMVYLQKENIIDESGMPKERFSAEFPKEGPSILRIQQVVRGDSAAYFCASSPRRGSTGELFFGEGSRLTVL.

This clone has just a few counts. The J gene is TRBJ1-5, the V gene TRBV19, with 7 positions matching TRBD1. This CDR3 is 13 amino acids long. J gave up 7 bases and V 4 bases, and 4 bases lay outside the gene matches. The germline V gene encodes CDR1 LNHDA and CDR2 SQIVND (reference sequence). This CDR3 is CASSSQGEQPQHF. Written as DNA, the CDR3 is TGTGCCAGTAGTAGCCAGGGGGAACAGCCCCAGCATTTT.

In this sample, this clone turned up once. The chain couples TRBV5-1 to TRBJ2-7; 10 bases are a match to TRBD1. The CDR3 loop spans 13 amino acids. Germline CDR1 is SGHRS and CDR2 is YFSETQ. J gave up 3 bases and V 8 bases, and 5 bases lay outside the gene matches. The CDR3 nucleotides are TGCGCCAGTCAAAGGACAGGGGGCTACGAGCAGTACTTC. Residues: CASQRTGGYEQYF. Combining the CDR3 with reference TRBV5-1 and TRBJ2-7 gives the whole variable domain KAGVTQTPRYLIKTRGQQVTLSCSPISGHRSVSWYQQTPGQGLQFLFEYFSETQRNKGNFPGRFSGRQFSNSRSEMNVSTLELGDSALYLCASQRTGGYEQYFGPGTRLTVT.

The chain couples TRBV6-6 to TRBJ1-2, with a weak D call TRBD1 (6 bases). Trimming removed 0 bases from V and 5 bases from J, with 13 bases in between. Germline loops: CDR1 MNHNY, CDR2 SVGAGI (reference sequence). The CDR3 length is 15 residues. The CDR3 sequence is CASSYSIQGPYGYTF. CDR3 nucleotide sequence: TGTGCCAGCAGTTACTCGATTCAGGGGCCTTATGGCTACACCTTC.

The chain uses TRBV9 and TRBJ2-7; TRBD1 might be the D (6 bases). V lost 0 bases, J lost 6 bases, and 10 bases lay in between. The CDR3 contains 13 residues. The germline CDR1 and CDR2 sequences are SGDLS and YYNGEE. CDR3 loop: CASSVAPRGEQYF. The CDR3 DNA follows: TGTGCCAGCAGCGTAGCCCCCAGGGGCGAGCAGTACTTC.

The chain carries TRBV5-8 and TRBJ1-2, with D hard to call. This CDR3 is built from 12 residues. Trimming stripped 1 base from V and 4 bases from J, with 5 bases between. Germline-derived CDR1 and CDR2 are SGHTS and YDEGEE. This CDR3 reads CASSLTGYGYTF. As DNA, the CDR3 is TGTGCCAGCAGCTTGACTGGCTATGGCTACACCTTC.

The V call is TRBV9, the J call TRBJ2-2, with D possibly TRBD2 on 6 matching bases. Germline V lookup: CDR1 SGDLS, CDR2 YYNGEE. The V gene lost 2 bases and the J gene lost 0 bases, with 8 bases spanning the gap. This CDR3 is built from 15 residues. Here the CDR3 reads CASSVSGANTGELFF. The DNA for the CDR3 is TGTGCCAGCAGCGTTAGCGGCGCGAACACCGGGGAGCTGTTTTTT. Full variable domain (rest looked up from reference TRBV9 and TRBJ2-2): DSGVTQTPKHLITATGQRVTLRCSPRSGDLSVYWYQQSLDQGLQFLIQYYNGEERAKGNILERFSAQQFPDLHSELNLSSLELGDSALYFCASSVSGANTGELFFGEGSRLTVL.